Below, 14 T cell receptor beta chains from the same sample are listed, as sequenced in a study of human T cells and chemical hapten exposure. TCRdb redid the calling of the RACE reads with MiXCR, one entry per CDR3 protein. The repertoire consists of about 45,000 distinct CDR3 sequences, with 3.7% occurring once and the leading ten covering around 6%. Time point here: healthy volunteer bleed at 6 weeks. Extraction of total RNA was performed on unfractionated whole blood. Sequences were obtained from whole blood. The source is a human donor in good health. Some clones in this sample may be carry-over from other donors' samples.

DNA of the CDR3: TGTGCCAGCAGTTTAGGCGGGTATCAGCCCCAGCATTTT. Amino acids: CASSLGGYQPQHF. The gene calls are TRBV12-3 or TRBV12-4 and TRBJ1-5; D gene uncertain. CDR3 length: 13 amino acids. Trimming stripped 1 base from V and 5 bases from J, with 6 bases between.

The V and J genes are TRBV12-3 or TRBV12-4 and TRBJ2-1; D is uncertain. Trimming shortened V by 2 bases and J by 9 bases, and 11 bases separated the two germline ends. This CDR3 spans 13 amino acids. Here the CDR3 DNA reads TGTGCCAGCAGTTTACTTCTAGTAGGTGAGCAGTTCTTC. Protein product: CASSLLLVGEQFF.

Ten or more counts support this clonotype. The J gene is TRBJ1-1, the V gene TRBV6-1; D may be TRBD1 (5 bases). V was clipped by 6 bases and J by 7 bases, with 6 bases between them. This CDR3 has 10 amino acids. CDR1 and CDR2 from the germline V gene are MNHNS and SASEGT. CDR3 coding DNA: TGTGCCAGCAGGCAGGGTGAAGCTTTCTTT. The encoded protein is CASRQGEAFF.

This chain connects TRBV28 to TRBJ1-4; 11 bases map to TRBD1. Germline V gene lookup returns CDR1 MDHEN and CDR2 SYDVKM. This CDR3 has 16 amino acids. The V segment lost 6 bases and the J segment 0 bases; nucleotides outside the gene matches: 3. CDR3 sequence reads: CASSRTGGTTNEKLFF. CDR3 sequence (DNA): TGTGCCAGCAGCCGGACAGGGGGCACAACTAATGAAAAACTGTTTTTT.

This clonotype was detected many times. The rearrangement joins TRBV29-1 to TRBJ2-7; the match to TRBD1 covers 7 bases. V was pared by 7 bases and J by 3 bases, with 3 bases of the junction left unmatched. The germline CDR1 and CDR2 sequences are SQVTM and ANQGSEA. The CDR3 spans 11 residues. The CDR3 sequence is CSAWDSYEQYF. In nucleotides, the CDR3 is TGCAGCGCCTGGGACAGCTACGAGCAGTACTTC.

This clonotype was detected ten times or more. This CDR3 is CAIRGGLAGDTQYF. CDR3 nucleotides: TGTGCCATCAGGGGTGGACTAGCCGGAGATACGCAGTATTTT. The rearrangement uses TRBV10-3 and TRBJ2-3; 8 positions match TRBD2. There are 14 residues in the CDR3. CDR1 is ENHRY, CDR2 SYGVKD, per germline. After removal of 6 bases from V and 5 bases from J, the junction contained 7 bases not matched to a gene.

At least ten counts were recorded for this clonotype. The chain couples TRBV5-1 to TRBJ2-6; D gene ambiguous. The CDR3 has 16 amino acids. V was clipped by 0 bases and J by 0 bases, with 7 bases between them. CDR1 is SGHRS and CDR2 is YFSETQ in the germline V gene. The CDR3 loop is CASSLDKGSGANVLTF. The CDR3 bases are TGCGCCAGCAGCTTGGACAAAGGCTCTGGGGCCAACGTCCTGACTTTC.

At least ten counts were recorded for this clonotype. The genes are TRBV7-4 and TRBJ2-1; 7 nucleotides align to TRBD2. V was clipped by 5 bases and J by 6 bases; unmatched bases: 13. Germline loops: CDR1 SGHVT, CDR2 SQSDAQ. CDR3 length: 16 residues. The CDR3 protein is CASSRPGGSIPNEQFF. In nucleotides, the CDR3 is TGTGCCAGCAGCCGGCCTGGCGGGAGTATACCCAATGAGCAGTTCTTC.

The V gene is TRBV28, the J gene TRBJ2-5; 10 bases map to TRBD1. The V and J ends lost 7 bases and 4 bases, in that order; junction bases with no gene match: 9. Germline V CDR1 and CDR2: MDHEN, SYDVKM. The CDR3 has 15 amino acids. The CDR3 here is CASTIRDRGAETQYF. The DNA for the CDR3 is TGTGCCAGCACCATCCGGGACAGGGGCGCAGAGACCCAGTACTTC. Variable domain in full (rest from reference TRBV28 and TRBJ2-5): DVKVTQSSRYLVKRTGEKVFLECVQDMDHENMFWYRQDPGLGLRLIYFSYDVKMKEKGDIPEGYSVSREKKERFSLILESASTNQTSMYLCASTIRDRGAETQYFGPGTRLLVL.

There are many counts of this clonotype. This chain uses TRBV29-1 with TRBJ1-1; D remains ambiguous. CDR1 SQVTM and CDR2 ANQGSEA come from the germline V gene. Deletions cut 6 bases from V and 4 bases from J, with 15 bases between. This CDR3 is built from 13 residues. DNA for the CDR3: TGCAGCGTAGGGCTCAACCCGAGCACTGAAGCTTTCTTT. Translating gives CSVGLNPSTEAFF.

The J gene is TRBJ1-2, the V gene TRBV4-1, with TRBD1 identical over 8 bases. CDR1 and CDR2 (germline): MGHRA, YSYEKL. V gave up 2 bases and J gave up 4 bases; unmatched junction bases: 6. The length of the CDR3 is 15 residues. The CDR3 DNA reads TGCGCCAGCAGCCAAACGACAGGGGCTGGCTATGGCTACACCTTC. Residues: CASSQTTGAGYGYTF.

This clonotype was seen at least ten times. The V gene is TRBV18, the J gene TRBJ2-3; a possible D gene is TRBD1 (5 bases). The CDR3 is 16 residues long. Germline CDR1 is KGHSH and CDR2 is LQKENI. V lost 4 bases and J lost 0, with 14 bases in between. CDR3 DNA sequence: TGTGCCAGCTCACTGGGGCTACCCTCTAGCACAGATACGCAGTATTTT. Its protein is CASSLGLPSSTDTQYF.

This clonotype showed up many times. J is TRBJ1-5 and V is TRBV4-1, with TRBD1 matching 10 bases. CDR1 and CDR2 (germline): MGHRA, YSYEKL. The junction had 9 bases not matched to a gene; V was cut back by 6 bases and J by 7 bases. The CDR3 extends over 15 amino acids. CDR3: CASSRSGQGWQPQHF. CDR3 bases: TGCGCCAGCAGTCGTTCGGGACAGGGGTGGCAGCCCCAGCATTTT.

This clonotype has a count of ten or more. The J gene is TRBJ1-1, the V gene TRBV15; no reliable D call. The germline V gene has CDR1 LNHNV and CDR2 YYDKDF (reference sequence). CDR3 size: 14 residues. V was trimmed by 5 bases and J by 4 bases, leaving 14 bases between them. In DNA form, the CDR3 reads TGTGCCACCAGCCCCAGGACGGGGAGCACTGAAGCTTTCTTT. It yields the protein CATSPRTGSTEAFF.